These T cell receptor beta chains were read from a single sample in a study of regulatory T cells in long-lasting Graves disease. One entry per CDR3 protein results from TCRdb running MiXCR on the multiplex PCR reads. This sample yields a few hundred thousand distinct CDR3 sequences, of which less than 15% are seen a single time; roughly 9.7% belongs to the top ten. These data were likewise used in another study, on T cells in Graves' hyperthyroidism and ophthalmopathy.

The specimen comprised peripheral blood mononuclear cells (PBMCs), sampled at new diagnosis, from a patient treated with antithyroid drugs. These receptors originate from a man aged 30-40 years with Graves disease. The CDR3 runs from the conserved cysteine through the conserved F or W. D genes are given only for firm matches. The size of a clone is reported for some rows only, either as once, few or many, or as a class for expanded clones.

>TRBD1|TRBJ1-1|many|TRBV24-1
CATSDPGQVEAFF
TGTGCCACCAGTGATCCCGGACAGGTTGAAGCTTTCTTT
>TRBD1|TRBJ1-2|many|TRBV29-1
CSVDVPDRRDYYGYTF
TGCAGCGTTGACGTTCCGGACAGGAGAGACTACTATGGCTACACCTTC
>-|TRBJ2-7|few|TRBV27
CASSDRDPTYEQYF
TGTGCCAGCAGTGACCGGGACCCCACCTACGAGCAGTACTTC
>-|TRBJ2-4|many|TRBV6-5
CASSYSSQGAKNIQYF
TGTGCCAGCAGTTACTCATCTCAAGGCGCCAAAAACATTCAGTACTTC
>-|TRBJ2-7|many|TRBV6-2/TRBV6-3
CASSQRRGPHPYEQYF
TGTGCCAGCAGCCAACGCCGGGGACCTCACCCCTACGAGCAGTACTTC
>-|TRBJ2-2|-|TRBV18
CASSPRAWLTGELFF
TGTGCCAGCTCACCACGCGCTTGGTTGACCGGGGAGCTGTTTTTT
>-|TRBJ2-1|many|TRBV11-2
CASSPVVRSSYNEQFF
TGTGCCAGCAGCCCAGTGGTCAGGAGCTCCTACAATGAGCAGTTCTTC
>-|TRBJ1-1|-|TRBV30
CAWSGSRTEAFF
TGTGCCTGGAGTGGAAGCAGAACTGAAGCTTTCTTT
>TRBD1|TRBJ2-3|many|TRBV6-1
CASRRDRGTDTQYF
TGTGCCAGCAGACGGGACAGGGGCACAGATACGCAGTATTTT
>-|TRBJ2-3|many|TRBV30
CAWGGGRATDTQYF
TGTGCCTGGGGTGGGGGCCGCGCCACAGATACGCAGTATTTT
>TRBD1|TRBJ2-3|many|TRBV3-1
CASTSGGADTQYF
TGTGCCAGCACCTCAGGGGGCGCGGATACGCAGTATTTT
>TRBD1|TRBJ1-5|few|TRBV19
CASRTGQENQPQHF
TGTGCCAGTAGGACGGGACAGGAAAACCAGCCCCAGCATTTT
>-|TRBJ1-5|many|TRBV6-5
CASSYRGPLWPQHF
TGTGCCAGCAGTTACCGAGGGCCACTTTGGCCCCAGCATTTT
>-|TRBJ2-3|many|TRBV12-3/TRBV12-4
CASSHWDTSTDTQYF
TGTGCCAGCTCCCATTGGGACACTTCCACAGATACGCAGTATTTT
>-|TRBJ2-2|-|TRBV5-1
CASSLVLALTGELFF
TGCGCCAGCAGCTTGGTTCTAGCCCTCACCGGGGAGCTGTTTTTT
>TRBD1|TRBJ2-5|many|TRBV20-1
CSATMGGQGEETQYF
TGCAGTGCAACAATGGGGGGACAGGGAGAAGAGACCCAGTACTTC
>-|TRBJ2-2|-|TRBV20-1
CSASPTGFIGELFF
TGCAGTGCTAGCCCCACAGGGTTCATCGGGGAGCTGTTTTTT
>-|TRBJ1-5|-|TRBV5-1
CASSLAPSGNSNQPQHF
TGCGCCAGCAGCTTGGCGCCCTCCGGGAATAGCAATCAGCCCCAGCATTTT